This T cell receptor beta chain was identified during a study of blood T cell repertoires in COVID-19 (dated by TCRdb to 2018 to 2020). In the study overall: Collaborator samples came from the United States, Italy and Spain and covered acute and convalescent phases of COVID-19. Deeply sampled blood TCRbeta repertoires from subjects exposed to, actively infected with, or recovered from COVID-19 were included in the dataset. The repertoires were made available in a free public database intended to serve as a resource for research on the immune response to SARS-CoV-2. Where available, HLA class I and class II types were obtained from metadata supplied by the sample provider rather than from assay-based typing. The samples were drawn from the first 160 participants of the ongoing ImmuneRACE study and from 950 to 1,500 subjects provided by 6 global collaborators. The material from the prospective study consisted of cDNA or gDNA derived from T cells, B-cell-depleted T cells, or PBMCs. Sample metadata almost always included a de-identified subject ID, COVID-19 status, age in years and sex.

Results the study describes overall, beyond this receptor: The amount of clinical and demographic metadata varied by source and participant and was provided uncurated.

The CDR3 spans 15 residues, from the cysteine through the phenylalanine. The CDR3 DNA has 45 bases and is translated from base 1. Via the germline V gene, CDR1 is MNHEY and CDR2 SVGAGI. Relative to germline, V is 5 bases shorter and J is 0 bases shorter, with 11 bases between their ends. The immunoSEQ Assay, a bias-controlled multiplex PCR, was used to amplify TCRbeta CDR3 regions from genomic DNA. The paper's processing steps were these. Within the assay, amplification of reference gene primers was used to estimate how many nucleated cells each sample contained. To quantify the absolute abundance of each unique TCRbeta CDR3 rearrangement, sequence reads were collapsed and filtered. For each sample, productive Simpson clonality was calculated as the square root of Simpson's diversity index across productive rearrangements. Drawn from immuneACCESS, this table holds only the in-frame rearrangements with V and J called that TCRdb kept. Clones are partly lost; checked studies trace under half to an unresolved V gene and leave the rest unexplained. V and J calls and clone size come straight from that table; D and trimming were deduced from the DNA. The sample table records fewer than 120,000 clones; just over 75% of these occur just once. The ten largest clones add up to around 3.5% of the sample.

The collaborating institutions used their own protocols to collect whole blood in K2EDTA tubes. Collaborator samples were shipped for TCRbeta analysis as frozen whole blood, isolated PBMCs, or DNA extracted from either sample type. A remark on this clone: Its target antigen remains unknown. Base-call qualities are not available, and no considerably larger clone is one nucleotide away.

The receptor chain draws on TRBV6-5 and TRBJ1-3, with the D gene not confidently named. The sequencing input was peripheral blood. The receptor was isolated from an elderly woman with acute or convalescent COVID-19. The DNA sequence is as follows: TGTGCCAGCAGTACTCGAGGACTCTCTGGAAACACCATATATTTT. This gives the protein CASSTRGLSGNTIYF.